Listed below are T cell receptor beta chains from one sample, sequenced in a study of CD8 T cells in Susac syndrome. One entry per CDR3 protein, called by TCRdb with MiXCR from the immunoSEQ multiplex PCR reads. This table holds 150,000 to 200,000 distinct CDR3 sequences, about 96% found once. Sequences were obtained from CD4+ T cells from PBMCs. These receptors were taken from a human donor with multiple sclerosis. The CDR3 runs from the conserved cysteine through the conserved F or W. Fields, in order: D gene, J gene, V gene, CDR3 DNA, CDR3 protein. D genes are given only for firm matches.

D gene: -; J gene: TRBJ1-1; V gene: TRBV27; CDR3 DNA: TGTGCCAGCAGTTTTTCTGGGGGCACTGAAGCTTTCTTT; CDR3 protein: CASSFSGGTEAFF
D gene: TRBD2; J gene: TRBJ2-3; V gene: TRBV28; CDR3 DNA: TGTGCCAGCAGTTCAGCGGGGGGGCGGGGCACAGATACGCAGTATTTT; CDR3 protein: CASSSAGGRGTDTQYF
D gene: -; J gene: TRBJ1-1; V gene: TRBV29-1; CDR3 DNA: TGCAGCGTTGGCTGGTCGGGTACTGAAGCTTTCTTT; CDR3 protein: CSVGWSGTEAFF
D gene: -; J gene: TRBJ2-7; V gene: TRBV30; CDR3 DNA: TGTGCCTGGGGCCCTGGGACTGTCGCTAAGCAGTACTTC; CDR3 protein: CAWGPGTVAKQYF
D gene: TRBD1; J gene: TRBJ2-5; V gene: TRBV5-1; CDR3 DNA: TGCGCCAGCATCCAGGGGGCTGGAGAGACCCAGTACTTC; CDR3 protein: CASIQGAGETQYF
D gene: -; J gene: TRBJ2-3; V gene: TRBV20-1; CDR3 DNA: TGCAGTGCTATACTGCCCCCCCATACGCAGTATTTT; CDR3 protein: CSAILPPHTQYF
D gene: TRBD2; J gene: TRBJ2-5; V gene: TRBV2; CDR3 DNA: TGTGCCAGCAGTGAAGCGGTCCACCTCGCGGGGGGCCGGGAGACCCAGTACTTC; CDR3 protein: CASSEAVHLAGGRETQYF
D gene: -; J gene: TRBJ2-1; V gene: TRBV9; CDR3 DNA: TGTGCCAGCAGCCCCTCGGGGAGCGGCTACAATGAGCAGTTCTTC; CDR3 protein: CASSPSGSGYNEQFF
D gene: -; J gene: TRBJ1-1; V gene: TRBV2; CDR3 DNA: TGTGCCGGATCCAGGGAAGTGCACACTGAAGCTTTCTTT; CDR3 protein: CAGSREVHTEAFF
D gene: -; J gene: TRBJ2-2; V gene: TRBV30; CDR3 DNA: TGTGCCGGTACCCAGGAGAACACCGGGGAGCTGTTTTTT; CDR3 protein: CAGTQENTGELFF
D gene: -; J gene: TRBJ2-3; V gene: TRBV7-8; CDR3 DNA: TGTGCCAGCAGCTTGAGCCGAAGCACAGATACGCAGTATTTT; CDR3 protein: CASSLSRSTDTQYF
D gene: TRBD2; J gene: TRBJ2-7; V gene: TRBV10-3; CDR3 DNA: TGTGCCATCCGCCTAGCGGGAGAAAACGAGCAGTACTTC; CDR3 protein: CAIRLAGENEQYF
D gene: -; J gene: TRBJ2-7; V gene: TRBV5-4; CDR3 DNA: TGTGCCAGCAGCTTAACTGACAGCTACGAGCAGTACTTC; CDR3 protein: CASSLTDSYEQYF